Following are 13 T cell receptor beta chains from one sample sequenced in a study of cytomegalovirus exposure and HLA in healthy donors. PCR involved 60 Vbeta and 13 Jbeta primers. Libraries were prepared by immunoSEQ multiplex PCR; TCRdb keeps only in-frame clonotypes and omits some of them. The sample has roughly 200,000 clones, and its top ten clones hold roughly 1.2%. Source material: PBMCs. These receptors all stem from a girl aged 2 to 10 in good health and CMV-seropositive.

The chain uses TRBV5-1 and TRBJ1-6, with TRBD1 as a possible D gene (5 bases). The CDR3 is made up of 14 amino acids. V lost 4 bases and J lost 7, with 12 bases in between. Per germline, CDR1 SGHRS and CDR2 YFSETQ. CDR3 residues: CASSGGTGNSPLHF. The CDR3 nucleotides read TGCGCCAGCAGCGGCGGGACGGGGAATTCACCCCTCCACTTT.

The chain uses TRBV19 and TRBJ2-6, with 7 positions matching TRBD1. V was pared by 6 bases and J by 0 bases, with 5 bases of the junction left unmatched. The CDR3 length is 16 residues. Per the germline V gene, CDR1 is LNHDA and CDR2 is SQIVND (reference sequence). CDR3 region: CASSMQGVSGANVLTF. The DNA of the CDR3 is TGTGCCAGTAGCATGCAGGGGGTCTCTGGGGCCAACGTCCTGACTTTC.

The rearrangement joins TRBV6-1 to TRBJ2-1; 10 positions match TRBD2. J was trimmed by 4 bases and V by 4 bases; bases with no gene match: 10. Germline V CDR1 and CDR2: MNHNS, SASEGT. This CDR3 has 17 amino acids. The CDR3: CASSVSLAGDFYNEQFF. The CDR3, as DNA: TGTGCCAGCAGTGTCTCCCTAGCGGGAGATTTTTACAATGAGCAGTTCTTC.

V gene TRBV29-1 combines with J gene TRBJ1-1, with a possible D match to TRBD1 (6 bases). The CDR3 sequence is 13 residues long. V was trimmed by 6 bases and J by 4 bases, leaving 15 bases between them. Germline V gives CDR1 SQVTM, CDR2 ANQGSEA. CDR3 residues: CSVDRFEGTEAFF. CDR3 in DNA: TGCAGCGTAGACAGGTTCGAGGGCACTGAAGCTTTCTTT.

The DNA of the CDR3 is TGTGCCAGCAGCGTACGGGGACTAGCGGGAGCGCGGAGCTACGAGCAGTACTTC. It translates to CASSVRGLAGARSYEQYF. J is TRBJ2-7 and V is TRBV7-8; 14 nucleotides agree with TRBD2. After removal of 5 bases from V and 3 bases from J, the junction contained 12 bases not matched to a gene. Germline CDR1 reads SGHVS; CDR2 reads FQNEAQ. CDR3 size: 18 residues.

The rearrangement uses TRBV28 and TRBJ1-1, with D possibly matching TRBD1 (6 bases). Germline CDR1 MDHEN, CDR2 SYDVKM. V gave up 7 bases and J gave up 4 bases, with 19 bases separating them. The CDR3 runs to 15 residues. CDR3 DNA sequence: TGTGCCAGCACCTTGGGAGGGGGAGGCGGCACTGAAGCTTTCTTT. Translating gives CASTLGGGGGTEAFF.

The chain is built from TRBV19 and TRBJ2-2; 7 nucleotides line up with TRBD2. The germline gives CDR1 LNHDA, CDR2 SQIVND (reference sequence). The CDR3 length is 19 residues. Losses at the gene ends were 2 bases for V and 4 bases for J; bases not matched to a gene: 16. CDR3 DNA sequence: TGTGCCAGTAGTATATGGCCCCCGGAGGGAGGGCTACTCACCGGGGAGCTGTTTTTT. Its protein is CASSIWPPEGGLLTGELFF.

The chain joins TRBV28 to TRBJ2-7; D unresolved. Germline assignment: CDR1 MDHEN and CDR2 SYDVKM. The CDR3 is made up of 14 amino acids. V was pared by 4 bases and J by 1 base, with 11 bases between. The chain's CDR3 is CASSSPETSYEQYF. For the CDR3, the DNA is TGTGCCAGCAGTTCGCCCGAGACATCCTACGAGCAGTACTTC.

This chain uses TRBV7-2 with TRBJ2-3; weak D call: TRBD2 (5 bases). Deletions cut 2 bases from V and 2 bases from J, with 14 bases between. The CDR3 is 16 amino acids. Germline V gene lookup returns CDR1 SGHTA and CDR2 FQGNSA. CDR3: CASSLLATNPTDTQYF. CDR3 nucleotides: TGTGCCAGCAGCTTATTAGCGACAAACCCCACAGATACGCAGTATTTT.

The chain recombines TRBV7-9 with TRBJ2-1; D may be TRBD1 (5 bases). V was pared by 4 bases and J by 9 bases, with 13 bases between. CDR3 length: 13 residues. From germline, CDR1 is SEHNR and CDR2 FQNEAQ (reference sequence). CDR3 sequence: CASSSLRESEQFF. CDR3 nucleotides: TGTGCCAGCAGCTCCCTCAGGGAATCTGAGCAGTTCTTC.

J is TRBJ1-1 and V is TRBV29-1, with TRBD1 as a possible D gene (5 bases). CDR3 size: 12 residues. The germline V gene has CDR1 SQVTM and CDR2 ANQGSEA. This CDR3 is CRVDGGVTEAFF. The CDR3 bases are TGCAGGGTGGATGGGGGGGTTACTGAAGCTTTCTTT.

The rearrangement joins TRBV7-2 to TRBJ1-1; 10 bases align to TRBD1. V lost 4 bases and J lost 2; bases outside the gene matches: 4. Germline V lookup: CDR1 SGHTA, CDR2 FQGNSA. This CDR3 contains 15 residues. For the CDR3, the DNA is TGTGCCAGCAGCTACCGGACAGGGGGAAACACTGAAGCTTTCTTT. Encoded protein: CASSYRTGGNTEAFF.

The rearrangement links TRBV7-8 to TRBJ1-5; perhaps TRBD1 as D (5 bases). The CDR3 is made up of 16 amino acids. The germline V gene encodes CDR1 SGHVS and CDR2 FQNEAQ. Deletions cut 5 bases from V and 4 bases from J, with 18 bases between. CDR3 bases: TGTGCCAGCAGCCTCCTGGGGACTGTGACAAATCAGCCCCAGCATTTT. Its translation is CASSLLGTVTNQPQHF. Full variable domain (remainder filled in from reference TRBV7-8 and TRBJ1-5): GAGVSQSPRYKVAKRGQDVALRCDPISGHVSLFWYQQALGQGPEFLTYFQNEAQLDKSGLPSDRFFAERPEGSVSTLKIQRTQQEDSAVYLCASSLLGTVTNQPQHFGDGTRLSIL.